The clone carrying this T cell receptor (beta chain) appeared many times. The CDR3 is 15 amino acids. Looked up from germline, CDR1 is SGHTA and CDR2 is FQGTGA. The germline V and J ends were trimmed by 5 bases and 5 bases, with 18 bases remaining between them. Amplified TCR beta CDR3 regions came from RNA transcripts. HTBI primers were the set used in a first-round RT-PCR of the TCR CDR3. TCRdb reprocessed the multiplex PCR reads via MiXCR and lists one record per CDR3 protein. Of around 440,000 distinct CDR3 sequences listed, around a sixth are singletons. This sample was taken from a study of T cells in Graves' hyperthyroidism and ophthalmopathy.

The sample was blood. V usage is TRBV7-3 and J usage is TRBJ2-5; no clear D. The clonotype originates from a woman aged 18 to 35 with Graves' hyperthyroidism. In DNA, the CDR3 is TGTGCCAGCAGCCTTCTACACAGTTTTGGGGAGACCCAGTACTTC. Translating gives CASSLLHSFGETQYF.